This record covers a single T cell receptor beta chain. The data belong to a study of blood T cell repertoires in COVID-19. Study at large: Nucleic acid was either cDNA or gDNA, and it came from T cells, B-cell-depleted T cells, or PBMCs.

This table comes from immunoSEQ multiplex PCR, and its TCRdb copy is limited to in-frame clones, with some not included. Here the sample spans roughly 300,000 clones, 89% being singletons. Sequenced input: peripheral blood. This receptor was obtained from a woman aged 25-40 years with COVID-19, enrolled during active disease.

Here the CDR3 DNA reads TGTGCCAGCAGCTTTAGCTGGGTCAGGGGCACAGATACGCAGTATTTT. The encoded protein is CASSFSWVRGTDTQYF. This chain connects TRBV7-9 to TRBJ2-3; D is possibly TRBD1 (5 bases). The CDR3 extends over 16 amino acids. CDR1 and CDR2 (germline): SEHNR, FQNEAQ (reference sequence). Between the trimmed V and J ends, which lost 3 bases and 1 base, there was a span of 14 bases.